This TCR beta chain is from a study of T cell responses to AZD1222 COVID-19 vaccine. Germline V gene sequence: CDR1 MGHDK, CDR2 SYGVNS. Trimming stripped 2 bases from V and 0 bases from J, with 7 bases between. The CDR3 is 14 amino acids. The sample holds one count of this clone. Measured with immunoSEQ multiplex PCR; TCRdb has only the in-frame clones, and not every one. The top ten clones hold about 1.9% of a sample with around 130,000 clones, about 90% of them seen once. The origin of this receptor is an adult who received the AZD1222 COVID-19 vaccine. The input for sequencing was peripheral blood, taken 28 days after the second AZD1222 dose. The chain joins TRBV25-1 to TRBJ1-1; D remains ambiguous. The CDR3 loop is CASSELPMNTEAFF. CDR3 DNA sequence: TGTGCCAGCAGTGAACTCCCCATGAACACTGAAGCTTTCTTT.